Following are 13 T cell receptor beta chains from one sample sequenced in a study of T cells in Graves' hyperthyroidism and ophthalmopathy. TCR beta CDR3 regions were amplified from RNA. First-round RT-PCR with HTBI primers amplified the TCR CDR3 region. In TCRdb, the multiplex PCR reads were re-called with MiXCR into one record per CDR3 protein. The profile shows approximately 200,000 distinct CDR3 sequences, approximately 20% of them singletons. The sequenced sample consisted of blood. The receptor set was obtained from a man aged 35-49 years with Graves' hyperthyroidism.

This clonotype occurred many times. The chain couples TRBV30 to TRBJ2-2; the match to TRBD1 covers 8 bases. The CDR3 contains 15 residues. The ends lost 1 base at V and 1 base at J; junction bases unmatched: 2. Germline-derived CDR1 and CDR2 are GTSNPN and SVGIG (reference sequence). CDR3 sequence reads: CAWSGDRLNTGELFF. CDR3 DNA: TGTGCCTGGAGTGGGGACAGGCTGAACACCGGGGAGCTGTTTTTT.

This clonotype was counted ten times or more. This sequence joins TRBV7-2 and TRBJ2-3; D ambiguous. Per germline, CDR1 SGHTA and CDR2 FQGNSA. Trimming shortened V by 5 bases and J by 7 bases, and 13 bases separated the two germline ends. This CDR3 is 13 amino acids long. CDR3 protein: CASSQITWNTQYF. In DNA, the CDR3 is TGTGCCAGCAGCCAAATAACATGGAATACGCAGTATTTT.

The table lists this clonotype with many counts. The chain uses TRBV2 and TRBJ2-1; D perhaps matches TRBD2 (6 bases). The CDR3 covers 14 residues. Germline CDR1 SNHLY, CDR2 FYNNEI. V lost 8 bases and J lost 5, with 16 bases in between. The CDR3 nucleotides read TGTGCCAGCCAAAGGGTGTCGGGGGACAATGAGCAGTTCTTC. The encoded protein is CASQRVSGDNEQFF.

At least ten counts were recorded for this clonotype. The chain employs TRBV7-9 and TRBJ2-2; weak D call: TRBD2 (5 bases). This CDR3 contains 18 residues. Trimming removed 0 bases from V and 2 bases from J, with 16 bases in between. Germline CDR1 SEHNR, CDR2 FQNEAQ (reference sequence). The CDR3: CASSLAPLTGSNTGELFF. The CDR3 DNA reads as TGTGCCAGCAGCTTAGCGCCTTTGACGGGGAGTAACACCGGGGAGCTGTTTTTT. Supplemented by reference TRBV7-9 and TRBJ2-2, the full variable domain reads DTGVSQNPRHKITKRGQNVTFRCDPISEHNRLYWYRQTLGQGPEFLTYFQNEAQLEKSRLLSDRFSAERPKGSFSTLEIQRTEQGDSAMYLCASSLAPLTGSNTGELFFGEGSRLTVL.

This clonotype was picked up many times. The rearrangement joins TRBV15 to TRBJ2-5, with D perhaps TRBD1 (7 bases). The CDR3 contains 16 residues. Trimming took off 1 base at V and 5 bases at J, with 17 bases between the two ends. Looked up from germline, CDR1 is LNHNV and CDR2 is YYDKDF (reference sequence). The DNA for the CDR3 is TGTGCCACCAGCAGAGGGAGGTCTCCAGGGGGGGAGACCCAGTACTTC. Its translation is CATSRGRSPGGETQYF.

This clonotype appeared a few times. The chain carries TRBV19 and TRBJ2-1; TRBD1 might be the D (6 bases). This CDR3 is 13 amino acids long. V shed 6 bases and J shed 9 bases, with 15 bases lying between them. Germline V gene sequence: CDR1 LNHDA, CDR2 SQIVND (reference sequence). The CDR3 sequence is CASSPQGFGEQFF. In nucleotides, the CDR3 is TGTGCCAGTAGCCCACAGGGATTTGGTGAGCAGTTCTTC.

In this sample, this clonotype turned up many times. The genes are TRBV12-3 or TRBV12-4 and TRBJ2-3; 7 bases map to TRBD2. This CDR3 contains 15 residues. J lost 11 bases, V lost 6 bases, and 17 bases had no gene match. The CDR3 DNA reads TGTGCCAGCAGCCGCAATCATCGGTCGCCGGGAGGGCAGTATTTT. Translating gives CASSRNHRSPGGQYF.

V is TRBV20-1 and J is TRBJ2-1; TRBD2 aligns across 15 bases. The V and J ends lost 1 base and 13 bases, in that order; junction bases with no gene match: 8. Germline CDR1 DFQATT, CDR2 SNEGSKA (reference sequence). The CDR3 consists of 15 residues. The CDR3 loop reads CSARVGTSGGYHQFF. In DNA, the CDR3 is TGCAGTGCTAGAGTCGGGACTAGCGGGGGGTATCATCAGTTCTTC.

This clonotype was detected many times. The chain carries TRBV7-9 and TRBJ1-1; D unclear. CDR1 and CDR2 (germline): SEHNR, FQNEAQ (reference sequence). The V gene lost 5 bases and the J gene lost 2 bases, with 9 bases spanning the gap. CDR3 length equals 13 residues. The CDR3 DNA reads as TGTGCCAGCAGCCATTGGCCAAACACTGAAGCTTTCTTT. It yields the protein CASSHWPNTEAFF.

The chain recombines TRBV6-2 or TRBV6-3 with TRBJ2-1; the match to TRBD2 covers 9 bases. CDR3 length: 15 amino acids. Germline V gene lookup returns CDR1 MNHEY and CDR2 SVGEGT. The junction had 9 bases not matched to a gene; V was cut back by 6 bases and J by 6 bases. The CDR3 spells CASSRFSGGGNEQFF. The CDR3 DNA reads as TGTGCCAGCAGCCGATTTAGCGGGGGTGGCAATGAGCAGTTCTTC.

The table lists this clonotype with a few counts. This chain links TRBV9 with TRBJ2-2; 11 nucleotides match TRBD1. With 0 bases clipped from V and 5 bases from J, the junction kept 6 bases outside the gene matches. The CDR3 has 17 residues. Germline-derived CDR1 and CDR2 are SGDLS and YYNGEE. CDR3 DNA sequence: TGTGCCAGCAGCGTAGCACCGGGACAGGGGGAAACCGGGGAGCTGTTTTTT. Translation: CASSVAPGQGETGELFF.

This clonotype was detected ten times or more. The chain recombines TRBV28 with TRBJ2-3; TRBD1 matches 11 bases. Germline V gives CDR1 MDHEN, CDR2 SYDVKM. This CDR3 is built from 16 residues. Trimming removed 6 bases from V and 4 bases from J; junction bases left unmatched: 9. The DNA of the CDR3 is TGTGCCAGCAGCCGATCCGGGACAGGGGGAGCAGATACGCAGTATTTT. This translates into CASSRSGTGGADTQYF.

Many counts were recorded for this clonotype. This rearrangement joins TRBV30 to TRBJ1-1; no reliable D call. CDR3 length: 12 residues. From germline, CDR1 is GTSNPN and CDR2 SVGIG (reference sequence). V gave up 5 bases and J gave up 4 bases, with 11 bases separating them. CDR3 protein: CAWWVWGTEAFF. For the CDR3, the DNA is TGTGCCTGGTGGGTCTGGGGCACTGAAGCTTTCTTT.